The TCR beta chain under discussion was sequenced for a study of response to subunit inactivated influenza vaccine. The study's findings and limits: With each seasonal influenza vaccination, the authors suggested, few new T cells are recruited.

A note on this clonotype: Its antigen is as yet unknown.

TCRdb processed the RT-PCR reads anew with MiXCR; each CDR3 protein has one entry. The table includes hundreds of thousands of distinct CDR3 sequences, less than 20% detected once. This receptor was obtained from a man aged 50 to 60 who received an inactivated influenza vaccine. The sample in question was PBMCs from blood, obtained less than 6 days after vaccination.

The CDR3 sequence is CASSVGGRDYGYTF. The CDR3 coding sequence is TGTGCCAGCAGTGTTGGCGGAAGAGACTATGGCTACACCTTC. The rearrangement uses TRBV6-4 and TRBJ1-2; D not certain. V gave up 4 bases and J gave up 3 bases, with 12 bases separating them. Germline-derived CDR1 and CDR2 are MRHNA and SNTAGT. The CDR3 totals 14 residues.